This T cell receptor beta chain originates from a study of shared clonotypes between healthy human individuals. This table comes from immunoSEQ multiplex PCR, and its TCRdb copy is limited to in-frame clones, with some not included. The profile covers approximately 480,000 clones, with roughly 85% appearing a single time and approximately 12% taken by the ten largest. Germline V gene data show CDR1 as SGHTS and CDR2 as YDEGEE. This CDR3 spans 16 amino acids. V lost 2 bases to trimming and J lost 2 bases; unmatched junction nucleotides: 8. The rearrangement joins TRBV5-8 to TRBJ2-5, with 8 bases identical to TRBD2. Sequenced sample: PBMCs. The receptor comes from a woman in her thirties or forties in good health. Some clones in this sample may be carry-over from other donors' samples. The CDR3 region has the DNA TGTGCCAGCAGCTTCCGCATCGGGAGGGGGCAAGAGACCCAGTACTTC. Its translation: CASSFRIGRGQETQYF.